What follows describes a single T cell receptor (beta chain). Its target is not known. This entry belongs to a study of T cell clonotyping in hematopoietic cell transplantation. Regarding the study as a whole: Few recipient clonotypes overlapped donors; over 95% were de novo at given depth.

The time point here: recipient sample about 28 days before transplant, after cytoreduction. Samples: about 28 days before transplant, then days 30, 100 and 180 after. Produced via immunoSEQ multiplex PCR; TCRdb's table is partial and in-frame only. Seen here are 35,000 to 50,000 clones, about 85% observed once, and the top ten hold approximately 3%. This CDR3 comprises 16 residues. Deletions cut 3 bases from V and 2 bases from J, with 16 bases between. CDR1 MNHEY and CDR2 SMNVEV come from the germline V gene (reference sequence). The chain has TRBV27 and TRBJ1-1, with D tentatively TRBD1 (6 bases). The sample here was peripheral blood mononuclear cells, taken before stem cell transplant. The receptor's source is a man between 60 and 70 years old with acute myeloid leukemia. Some clones in this sample may be carry-over from other donors' samples. This CDR3 reads CASSFRGARTNTEAFF. The CDR3 nucleotides are TGTGCCAGCAGTTTCCGGGGGGCGCGGACCAACACTGAAGCTTTCTTT.